This T cell receptor beta chain was sequenced in a study of preoperative IRX-2 immunotherapy in early breast cancer. Sequencing used immunoSEQ multiplex PCR; TCRdb keeps in-frame clones, though not all of them. The sample lists about 33,000 clones, roughly 91% seen once, with 1.5% to 2% in the top ten. Noted treatment: preoperative locoregional IRX-2 cytokine immunotherapy. Samples came from a phase Ib trial of preoperative locoregional IRX-2 cytokine immunotherapy. Looked up from germline, CDR1 is MDHEN and CDR2 is SYDVKM. The V end lost 7 bases, the J end lost 0 bases, and 4 bases lay between the germline ends. The CDR3 runs to 12 residues.

Here the sequenced sample was tumor tissue, taken after IRX-2 immunotherapy. The chain couples TRBV28 to TRBJ1-3, with D uncertain. The receptor was derived from a human donor with breast cancer. CDR3 residues: CASTNSGNTIYF. CDR3 sequence (DNA): TGTGCCAGCACCAACTCTGGAAACACCATATATTTT. The complete variable domain, with remaining parts taken from reference TRBV28 and TRBJ1-3, reads DVKVTQSSRYLVKRTGEKVFLECVQDMDHENMFWYRQDPGLGLRLIYFSYDVKMKEKGDIPEGYSVSREKKERFSLILESASTNQTSMYLCASTNSGNTIYFGEGSWLTVV.